The entry that follows covers one TCR beta chain sequence. As yet, its antigen is unknown. The data were taken from a study of T cells in localized non-small cell lung cancer. Germline V CDR1 and CDR2: MRHNA, SNTAGT. The CDR3 totals 16 residues. V dropped 6 bases and J dropped 3; count of bases not matched to a gene: 10. Study-wide findings and caveats: Appearing in adjacent lung were a median approximately 60 of the top 100 tumor clones. Sequencing was limited to one tumor region, leaving the possibility of heterogeneity open. Uninvolved adjacent lung, not tumor, had the highest T cell clonality.

Measured with immunoSEQ multiplex PCR; TCRdb has only the in-frame clones, and not every one. In the table there are about 59,000 clones, around 90% of which are singletons. Source: peripheral blood, taken before any cancer treatment. This TCR was recovered from a man between 40 and 69 years old with stage I squamous cell lung carcinoma. The rearrangement uses TRBV6-4 and TRBJ2-7; TRBD2 matches 11 bases. This CDR3 is CASRGTSGPIDYEQYF. In nucleotides, the CDR3 is TGTGCCAGCAGGGGGACTAGCGGTCCCATCGACTACGAGCAGTACTTC.